This T cell receptor beta chain is drawn from a study of shared clonotypes between healthy human individuals. TCRdb's copy holds only in-frame clones and misses some; the assay was immunoSEQ multiplex PCR. The table has 980,000 or so clones, over 75% seen once. The table lists this clone with a count of one. Its target is not known. Study results and caveats: Sharing of clonotypes among donors was expected to vary with sequencing depth. Several donors held about 5% of naive CD4 clonotypes in common.

All donors were Caucasian adults living in Nashville, Tennessee. Germline CDR1 and CDR2: LGHNA and YSLEER. V gave up 0 bases and J gave up 4 bases, with 7 bases separating them. The CDR3 consists of 13 residues. The rearrangement uses TRBV4-3 and TRBJ2-7; no clear D. This clonotype was sampled from a young man in good health. Sequencing input: memory CD4+ T cells sorted from blood. The subset: CD45RA-negative fraction. CDR3 sequence reads: CASSQDPFYEQYF. DNA of the CDR3: TGCGCCAGCAGCCAAGATCCTTTTTACGAGCAGTACTTC.